This T cell receptor beta chain was documented in a study of cytomegalovirus exposure and HLA in healthy donors. Findings and limits, study-wide: A later analysis by the authors found several of the most significant clusters apparently linked to common viral pathogens. A later analysis found most CMV-associated TCR beta chains apparently HLA-restricted.

About this clone: As yet, its antigen is unknown.

Each donor was healthy, and each was a bone marrow donor. It was with 60 Vbeta and 13 Jbeta primers that the PCR ran. TCRdb keeps only in-frame clones here, not all; method: immunoSEQ multiplex PCR. The data show 140,000 to 150,000 clones, 78% seen once. V lost 9 bases and J lost 4, with 15 bases in between. This CDR3 spans 13 amino acids. The V gene's germline CDR1 is SNHLY and CDR2 FYNNEI. This sequence joins TRBV2 and TRBJ1-2; no definite D call. Sequencing was done on a sample of PBMCs. The clonotype originates from a female donor in good health and CMV-seronegative. The CDR3 here is CARPSSPFYGYTF. The CDR3 nucleotides are TGTGCCAGACCGTCAAGCCCCTTCTATGGCTACACCTTC. Supplemented by reference TRBV2 and TRBJ1-2, the full variable domain reads EPEVTQTPSHQVTQMGQEVILRCVPISNHLYFYWYRQILGQKVEFLVSFYNNEISEKSEIFDDQFSVERPDGSNFTLKIRSTKLEDSAMYFCARPSSPFYGYTFGSGTRLTVV.